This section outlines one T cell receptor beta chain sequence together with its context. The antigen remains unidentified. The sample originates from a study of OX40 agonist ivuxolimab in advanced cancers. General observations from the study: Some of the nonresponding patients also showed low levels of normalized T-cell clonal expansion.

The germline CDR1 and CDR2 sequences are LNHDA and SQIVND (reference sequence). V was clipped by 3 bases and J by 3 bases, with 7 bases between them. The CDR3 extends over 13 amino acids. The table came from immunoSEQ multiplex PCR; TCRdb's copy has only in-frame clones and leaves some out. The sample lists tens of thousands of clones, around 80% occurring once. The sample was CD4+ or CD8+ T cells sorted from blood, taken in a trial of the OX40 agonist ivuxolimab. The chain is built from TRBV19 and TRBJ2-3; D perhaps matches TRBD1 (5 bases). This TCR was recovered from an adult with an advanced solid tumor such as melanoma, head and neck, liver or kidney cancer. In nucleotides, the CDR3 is TGTGCCAGTAGTATGGCAGGGACAGATACGCAGTATTTT. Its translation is CASSMAGTDTQYF.